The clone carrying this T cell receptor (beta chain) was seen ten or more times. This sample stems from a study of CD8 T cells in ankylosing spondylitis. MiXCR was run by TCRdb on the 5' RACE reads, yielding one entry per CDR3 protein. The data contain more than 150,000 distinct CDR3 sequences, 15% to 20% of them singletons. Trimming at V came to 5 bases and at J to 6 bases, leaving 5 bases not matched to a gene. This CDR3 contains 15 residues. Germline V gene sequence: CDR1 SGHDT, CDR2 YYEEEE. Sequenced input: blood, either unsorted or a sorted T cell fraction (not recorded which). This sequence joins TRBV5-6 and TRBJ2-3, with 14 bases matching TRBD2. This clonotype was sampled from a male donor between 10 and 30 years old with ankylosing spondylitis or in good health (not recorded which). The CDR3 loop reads CASRVTSGRADTQYF. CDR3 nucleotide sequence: TGTGCCAGCAGGGTGACTAGCGGGAGGGCGGATACGCAGTATTTT.